This is a list of T cell receptor beta chains from one sample in a study of identical twins. TCRdb passed the 5' RACE reads through MiXCR, listing each CDR3 protein once. The data contain some 250,000 distinct CDR3 sequences, approximately 12% of them singletons. This sample also belongs to another study, concerning yellow fever vaccine responses in identical twins.

The material sequenced was memory (CD45RO+) T cells sorted from blood. The receptors stem from a woman aged 18-29 years in good health. Each CDR3 is given with its conserved first and last residue. Fields, in order: clone size, J gene, V gene, D gene, CDR3 protein, CDR3 DNA. The D gene is left open where the match is weak. For some rows the clone size is stated as once, few or many, or as a class when expanded; others skip it.

clone size: few; J gene: TRBJ2-7; V gene: TRBV4-1; D gene: -; CDR3 protein: CASSLDWAGSYEQYF; CDR3 DNA: TGCGCCAGCAGCCTAGATTGGGCGGGGTCCTACGAGCAGTACTTC
clone size: few; J gene: TRBJ2-3; V gene: TRBV12-5; D gene: TRBD1; CDR3 protein: CASGLVAGTARGDTQYF; CDR3 DNA: TGTGCTAGTGGTTTGGTAGCCGGGACAGCTCGGGGAGATACGCAGTATTTT
clone size: -; J gene: TRBJ2-1; V gene: TRBV25-1; D gene: TRBD2; CDR3 protein: CASSSAGTINKQFF; CDR3 DNA: TGTGCCAGCAGTTCCGCCGGGACTATAAACAAGCAGTTCTTC
clone size: -; J gene: TRBJ2-3; V gene: TRBV21-1; D gene: -; CDR3 protein: CASSKIPPLAQYF; CDR3 DNA: TGTGCCAGCAGCAAAATCCCACCCTTAGCACAGTATTTT
clone size: few; J gene: TRBJ2-4; V gene: TRBV4-1; D gene: -; CDR3 protein: CASSHQSSRGYNIQYF; CDR3 DNA: TGCGCCAGCAGCCATCAGTCGAGTAGGGGTTATAACATTCAGTACTTC
clone size: -; J gene: TRBJ2-3; V gene: TRBV6-4; D gene: -; CDR3 protein: CASSDGTGAPDTQYF; CDR3 DNA: TGTGCCAGCAGTGATGGAACGGGAGCGCCAGATACGCAGTATTTT
clone size: few; J gene: TRBJ2-3; V gene: TRBV4-3; D gene: TRBD2; CDR3 protein: CASSSSGRPSDTQYF; CDR3 DNA: TGCGCCAGCAGCTCTAGCGGGAGGCCTTCAGATACGCAGTATTTT
clone size: -; J gene: TRBJ1-5; V gene: TRBV6-2/TRBV6-3; D gene: -; CDR3 protein: CASSPGTDTQPQHF; CDR3 DNA: TGTGCCAGCAGCCCTGGGACCGACACTCAGCCCCAGCATTTT
clone size: many; J gene: TRBJ2-7; V gene: TRBV15; D gene: TRBD2; CDR3 protein: CATSRDHVASGISYEQYF; CDR3 DNA: TGTGCCACCAGCAGAGATCACGTCGCTAGCGGAATTTCCTACGAGCAGTACTTC
clone size: few; J gene: TRBJ2-7; V gene: TRBV28; D gene: -; CDR3 protein: CASTLHGAGSEQYF; CDR3 DNA: TGTGCCAGCACCCTCCATGGGGCCGGGAGCGAGCAGTACTTC
clone size: few; J gene: TRBJ2-7; V gene: TRBV11-3; D gene: -; CDR3 protein: CASSLVASSNEQYF; CDR3 DNA: TGTGCCAGCAGCTTAGTGGCTAGCTCCAACGAGCAGTACTTC
clone size: few; J gene: TRBJ2-5; V gene: TRBV10-2; D gene: -; CDR3 protein: CASSGAPGTQYF; CDR3 DNA: TGCGCCAGCAGTGGCGCCCCCGGGACCCAGTACTTC
clone size: few; J gene: TRBJ1-1; V gene: TRBV5-5; D gene: TRBD1; CDR3 protein: CASSRDSNTEAFF; CDR3 DNA: TGTGCCAGCAGTCGGGACAGCAACACTGAAGCTTTCTTT
clone size: few; J gene: TRBJ1-4; V gene: TRBV12-1; D gene: -; CDR3 protein: CASRRTSEKLFF; CDR3 DNA: TGTGCCAGCAGAAGGACATCTGAAAAACTGTTTTTT
clone size: -; J gene: TRBJ2-1; V gene: TRBV20-1; D gene: -; CDR3 protein: CSARDRGVRISYNEQFF; CDR3 DNA: TGCAGTGCTAGAGATCGTGGGGTAAGGATTTCCTACAATGAGCAGTTCTTC
clone size: -; J gene: TRBJ2-1; V gene: TRBV7-2; D gene: -; CDR3 protein: CASSNGAYNEQFF; CDR3 DNA: TGTGCCAGCAGCAACGGGGCCTACAATGAGCAGTTCTTC
clone size: many; J gene: TRBJ2-1; V gene: TRBV7-3; D gene: TRBD2; CDR3 protein: CATSMRGMTDEQFF; CDR3 DNA: TGTGCCACCTCGATGCGGGGGATGACGGATGAGCAGTTCTTC
clone size: few; J gene: TRBJ1-5; V gene: TRBV2; D gene: -; CDR3 protein: CASSEIGGPGPQHF; CDR3 DNA: TGTGCCAGCAGTGAAATTGGGGGCCCGGGGCCCCAGCATTTT
clone size: -; J gene: TRBJ2-1; V gene: TRBV4-1; D gene: TRBD2; CDR3 protein: CASSQVTSGNNEQFF; CDR3 DNA: TGCGCCAGCAGCCAAGTAACTAGCGGTAACAATGAGCAGTTCTTC
clone size: many; J gene: TRBJ2-7; V gene: TRBV12-3/TRBV12-4; D gene: TRBD1; CDR3 protein: CASSARDRVSKDF; CDR3 DNA: TGTGCCAGCAGTGCCCGGGACAGGGTTTCAAAGGACTTC
clone size: -; J gene: TRBJ1-2; V gene: TRBV20-1; D gene: TRBD1; CDR3 protein: CSARATGWDPSYTF; CDR3 DNA: TGCAGTGCTAGGGCGACAGGGTGGGATCCTAGCTACACCTTC
clone size: many; J gene: TRBJ2-1; V gene: TRBV5-1; D gene: TRBD2; CDR3 protein: CASSDGTRTNNEQFF; CDR3 DNA: TGCGCCAGCAGTGATGGGACTAGGACAAACAATGAGCAGTTCTTC
clone size: few; J gene: TRBJ2-1; V gene: TRBV7-3; D gene: TRBD2; CDR3 protein: CASSLIAAGGSNEQFF; CDR3 DNA: TGTGCCAGCAGCTTAATAGCGGCGGGGGGCAGCAATGAGCAGTTCTTC
clone size: -; J gene: TRBJ2-1; V gene: TRBV4-3; D gene: -; CDR3 protein: CASSQGPVWAAFYNEQFF; CDR3 DNA: TGCGCCAGCAGCCAAGGTCCAGTCTGGGCGGCATTTTACAATGAGCAGTTCTTC
clone size: many; J gene: TRBJ2-7; V gene: TRBV12-3/TRBV12-4; D gene: -; CDR3 protein: CASSLRAADYSEQYF; CDR3 DNA: TGTGCCAGCAGTTTACGGGCAGCGGACTACTCCGAGCAGTACTTC
clone size: -; J gene: TRBJ2-5; V gene: TRBV19; D gene: -; CDR3 protein: CASSIGQGGQETQYF; CDR3 DNA: TGTGCCAGTAGTATCGGACAGGGAGGGCAAGAGACCCAGTACTTC
clone size: many; J gene: TRBJ1-2; V gene: TRBV20-1; D gene: -; CDR3 protein: CSARDLAGAFSGYTF; CDR3 DNA: TGCAGTGCTAGAGATCTTGCGGGGGCCTTTTCTGGCTACACCTTC
clone size: few; J gene: TRBJ2-5; V gene: TRBV6-1; D gene: -; CDR3 protein: CASSPPAGREGQETQYF; CDR3 DNA: TGTGCCAGCAGTCCTCCCGCAGGGAGAGAGGGGCAAGAGACCCAGTACTTC
clone size: -; J gene: TRBJ2-3; V gene: TRBV30; D gene: -; CDR3 protein: CAWSVDFTDTQYF; CDR3 DNA: TGTGCCTGGAGTGTAGACTTCACAGATACGCAGTATTTT
clone size: -; J gene: TRBJ2-3; V gene: TRBV7-2; D gene: -; CDR3 protein: CASSRDTYTDTQYF; CDR3 DNA: TGTGCCAGCAGCCGGGACACGTACACAGATACGCAGTATTTT
clone size: -; J gene: TRBJ2-1; V gene: TRBV27; D gene: TRBD1; CDR3 protein: CASSLYDRGRRNEQFF; CDR3 DNA: TGTGCCAGCAGTTTATACGACAGGGGGCGCCGAAATGAGCAGTTCTTC
clone size: few; J gene: TRBJ2-1; V gene: TRBV6-1; D gene: -; CDR3 protein: CASTRTDASYNEQFF; CDR3 DNA: TGTGCCAGCACTCGAACAGATGCCTCTTACAATGAGCAGTTCTTC
clone size: -; J gene: TRBJ2-7; V gene: TRBV7-2; D gene: TRBD2; CDR3 protein: CASSSAGLDYEQYF; CDR3 DNA: TGTGCCAGCAGCTCAGCCGGACTAGACTACGAGCAGTACTTC
clone size: -; J gene: TRBJ1-1; V gene: TRBV20-1; D gene: TRBD1; CDR3 protein: CSAGQGGTEAFF; CDR3 DNA: TGCAGTGCGGGACAGGGGGGCACTGAAGCTTTCTTT
clone size: -; J gene: TRBJ2-7; V gene: TRBV2; D gene: -; CDR3 protein: CASKGSYSYEQYF; CDR3 DNA: TGTGCCAGCAAGGGCAGTTACTCCTACGAGCAGTACTTC
clone size: few; J gene: TRBJ1-6; V gene: TRBV19; D gene: -; CDR3 protein: CASSLRTLGNSPLHF; CDR3 DNA: TGTGCCAGTAGTCTACGGACACTTGGAAATTCACCCCTCCACTTT
clone size: -; J gene: TRBJ1-4; V gene: TRBV7-8; D gene: TRBD1; CDR3 protein: CASSFGTGEKLFF; CDR3 DNA: TGTGCCAGCAGCTTTGGGACAGGGGAAAAACTGTTTTTT
clone size: -; J gene: TRBJ2-1; V gene: TRBV3-1; D gene: -; CDR3 protein: CASSQPPNEQFF; CDR3 DNA: TGTGCCAGCAGCCAACCCCCCAATGAGCAGTTCTTC